This T cell receptor beta chain emerged from a study of shared clonotypes between healthy human individuals. Data came from immunoSEQ multiplex PCR; TCRdb stores just in-frame clones and leaves some out. The data hold under 2.5 million clones, with around 90% observed a single time. A single count supports this clone. CDR3 length: 15 amino acids. CDR1 is GTSNPN, CDR2 SVGIG, per germline (reference sequence). V was clipped by 6 bases and J by 1 base, with 15 bases between them. The chain uses TRBV30 and TRBJ2-2; weak D call: TRBD2 (5 bases). Sequencing was carried out using naive CD4+ T cells from PBMCs. Sample subset: CD45RA+ positively selected. This receptor was identified in a man between 18 and 29 years old in good health. Some clones in this sample may be carry-over from other donors' samples. The CDR3 DNA sequence: TGTGCCTGCCCTGGACCCGCGGGGAACACCGGGGAGCTGTTTTTT. Its translation is CACPGPAGNTGELFF.